A few counts support the clone carrying this T cell receptor (beta chain). Using immunoSEQ multiplex PCR, the repertoire was profiled, and TCRdb retains in-frame clones only, with some absent. The sample includes over 15,000 clones, around 69% of them seen just once. This specimen belongs to a study of neoadjuvant anti-PD-1 for oral cavity cancer. Study information: Before surgery, most patients got three to four biweekly 3 mg/kg nivolumab doses.

Germline CDR1 reads SGHVS; CDR2 reads FQNEAQ. CDR3 size: 11 residues. With V trimmed by 8 bases and J by 6 bases, 1 base remained unmatched. The chain recombines TRBV7-8 with TRBJ2-1; 7 bases are shared with TRBD1. This clonotype was obtained from a person aged 35-79 years with oral cavity squamous cell carcinoma. This specimen was PBMCs, taken before nivolumab (anti-PD-1) treatment. This chain's CDR3 is CASHRGNEQFF. The CDR3 DNA is TGTGCCAGCCACAGGGGCAATGAGCAGTTCTTC.